Listed here are 10 T cell receptor beta chains from one sample, sequenced in a study of regulatory T cells in long-lasting Graves disease. Libraries of TCR beta came from iRepertoire HTBI primers plus Arm-PCR of CDR3 regions. TCRdb reprocessed the multiplex PCR reads via MiXCR and lists one record per CDR3 protein. Of a few hundred thousand distinct CDR3 sequences listed, 16% are singletons. The time point was: newly diagnosed GD, antithyroid drugs for less than 3 months. From RNA extracted from PBMCs, the TCR library was made. The same data also contributed to another study, on T cells in Graves' hyperthyroidism and ophthalmopathy.

The sample consisted of peripheral blood mononuclear cells (PBMCs), taken at new diagnosis, from a patient treated with antithyroid drugs. The receptor source for this set is a man aged 40-50 years with Graves disease.

This clonotype was counted many times. This chain links TRBV20-1 with TRBJ2-2; perhaps TRBD1 as D (5 bases). Germline lookup yields CDR1 DFQATT and CDR2 SNEGSKA (reference sequence). CDR3 length: 14 amino acids. V was clipped by 3 bases and J by 3 bases, with 11 bases between them. The CDR3 region has the DNA TGCAGTGCTAGCATCGACAGAGACACCGGGGAGCTGTTTTTT. As protein: CSASIDRDTGELFF.

This clonotype showed up just a few times. This rearrangement joins TRBV20-1 to TRBJ1-5; no firm D call. With 1 base removed from V and 2 bases from J, the gap between germline ends came to 9 bases. From germline, CDR1 is DFQATT and CDR2 SNEGSKA (reference sequence). The CDR3 contains 14 residues. CDR3 sequence: CSARVGSGNQPQHF. The DNA of the CDR3 is TGCAGTGCTAGAGTCGGGTCAGGCAATCAGCCCCAGCATTTT.

This clonotype has a count of ten or more. This chain connects TRBV3-1 to TRBJ1-5; D remains unclear. Germline CDR1 LGHDT, CDR2 YNNKEL (reference sequence). Trimming stripped 4 bases from V and 6 bases from J, with 7 bases between. The CDR3 has 12 residues. The CDR3 spells CASSRVGQPQHF. The CDR3, as DNA: TGTGCCAGCAGCCGGGTAGGTCAGCCCCAGCATTTT.

This clonotype was counted at least ten times. The chain carries TRBV12-3 or TRBV12-4 and TRBJ2-1; 7 bases line up with TRBD1. The V segment lost 6 bases and the J segment 2 bases; nucleotides outside the gene matches: 4. This CDR3 is 14 amino acids long. The CDR3 reads CASSRDRAYNEQFF. The CDR3 DNA reads TGTGCCAGCAGCCGCGACAGGGCCTACAATGAGCAGTTCTTC.

The rearrangement links TRBV20-1 to TRBJ2-5; D might be TRBD2 (6 bases). Germline V gives CDR1 DFQATT, CDR2 SNEGSKA (reference sequence). V lost 5 bases and J lost 0, with 10 bases in between. This CDR3 region has 13 residues. As DNA, the CDR3 is TGCAGTGCTGCGGGGCAGGACCAAGAGACCCAGTACTTC. Translating it yields CSAAGQDQETQYF.

In its sample, this clonotype was seen many times. The chain couples TRBV20-1 to TRBJ2-7; TRBD1 or TRBD2 may be the D gene (5 bases each). Between the trimmed V and J ends, which lost 5 bases and 7 bases, there was a span of 21 bases. This CDR3 is built from 14 residues. Germline CDR1 reads DFQATT; CDR2 reads SNEGSKA (reference sequence). The chain's CDR3 is CSAGRGAEREEQYF. The CDR3 DNA follows: TGCAGTGCTGGGAGAGGGGCGGAAAGGGAGGAGCAGTACTTC.

The chain combines TRBV28 with TRBJ1-1, with a tentative D call TRBD1 (5 bases). The V end lost 7 bases, the J end lost 5 bases, and 17 bases lay between the germline ends. The CDR3 totals 14 residues. Germline CDR1 and CDR2: MDHEN and SYDVKM. This CDR3 is CASTGLPPGTEAFF. In DNA form, the CDR3 reads TGTGCCAGCACGGGGCTACCACCGGGGACTGAAGCTTTCTTT.

Ten or more counts support this clonotype. The rearrangement links TRBV6-2 or TRBV6-3 to TRBJ2-4; 8 bases agree with TRBD1. The ends lost 4 bases at V and 4 bases at J; junction bases unmatched: 9. This CDR3 spans 16 amino acids. Germline assignment: CDR1 MNHEY and CDR2 SVGEGT. CDR3 in DNA: TGTGCCAGCAGTTTATTTGACAGGGGATTAAAAAACATTCAGTACTTC. Translating gives CASSLFDRGLKNIQYF.

V is TRBV6-2 or TRBV6-3 and J is TRBJ2-7, with D possibly TRBD1 on 5 matching bases. Germline V gene data show CDR1 as MNHEY and CDR2 as SVGEGT. V lost 0 bases and J 3 bases, leaving 9 bases between the germline ends. This CDR3 spans 14 amino acids. The CDR3 region is CASSYSEQGYEQYF. In DNA, the CDR3 is TGTGCCAGCAGTTACTCGGAGCAGGGCTACGAGCAGTACTTC.

The J gene is TRBJ2-3, the V gene TRBV6-1; D call uncertain. The CDR3 consists of 15 residues. V shed 5 bases and J shed 2 bases, with 14 bases lying between them. CDR1 and CDR2 from the germline V gene are MNHNS and SASEGT. Here the CDR3 reads CASSRAPVDTDTQYF. Written as DNA, the CDR3 is TGTGCCAGCAGTCGGGCGCCGGTAGACACAGATACGCAGTATTTT.